This T cell receptor beta chain appears in the sequencing data of a study of T-cell memory formation after mild COVID-19. Germline V gene sequence: CDR1 MNHNS, CDR2 SASEGT. This CDR3 spans 16 amino acids. V was shortened by 3 bases and J by 3 bases, with 17 bases between the two germline ends. The authors produced TCR alpha and TCR beta cDNA libraries with sample barcodes and UMIs by 5'RACE using constant-segment primers. TCRdb called the 5' RACE reads again in MiXCR, with one record for every CDR3 protein. The table shows under 60,000 distinct CDR3 sequences, with approximately 9% occurring only once.

The sample was PBMCs or a T cell subset sorted from them (not recorded which). The TCR originated in an adult woman who had mild COVID-19 (a few samples of this study predate the infection). Cell type and time point are not known. This chain uses TRBV6-1 with TRBJ1-2; D is undetermined. CDR3 DNA: TGTGCCAGCAGTGAGGCGGAGACCGGCGCCTACTATGGCTACACCTTC. This translates into CASSEAETGAYYGYTF.